This T cell receptor (beta chain) was found in a study of blood T cell repertoires in COVID-19 (dated by TCRdb to 2018 to 2021). Regarding the study in general: The collaborator samples originated in the United States, Italy and Spain and spanned the acute and convalescent phases of COVID-19. The prospective study material was composed of cDNA or gDNA derived from T cells, B-cell-depleted T cells, or PBMCs. Samples were obtained from the ongoing ImmuneRACE study (first 160 participants) and from 1,254 subjects provided by 6 global collaborators. Sample metadata almost always included a de-identified subject ID, COVID-19 status, age in years and sex. The repertoires were released in a freely available public database intended as a resource for research on the immune response to SARS-CoV-2. Where available, HLA class I and class II types were obtained from metadata supplied by the sample provider rather than from assay-based typing. Deeply sampled blood TCRbeta repertoires from subjects exposed to, actively infected with, or recovered from COVID-19 were included in the dataset. The research as a whole found: Clinical and demographic metadata were provided uncurated, with the amount varying by source and participant.

CDR3 length: 14 amino acids, cysteine to phenylalanine. Only the CDR3 region is kept as DNA, spanning 42 bases read in frame from base 1. Clipping removes 6 bases from V and 5 bases from J, with 8 as the unmatched junction base count. Sequences MNHEY (CDR1) and SVGEGT (CDR2) are obtained from the germline V gene. TCRbeta CDR3 regions were amplified from genomic DNA by means of the immunoSEQ Assay, a bias-controlled multiplex PCR. For the original study's pipeline: The number of nucleated cells in each sample was estimated by amplification of reference gene primers within the assay. To quantify the absolute abundance of each unique TCRbeta CDR3 rearrangement, sequence reads were collapsed and filtered. For each sample, productive Simpson clonality was calculated as the square root of Simpson's diversity index over productive rearrangements. TCRdb took this table from immuneACCESS and kept in-frame rearrangements with V and J called. Such tables lack part of the clones; where checked against another copy, unresolved V genes explain under half of the gap, and the rest is unexplained. V, J and clone size reflect that table, while D and trimming were determined from the DNA. The sample yields about 78,000 clones; 84% were counted once. About 3.8% of the sample is taken by the ten largest.

In its sample, this clone was seen once. Its binding antigen is unknown. Base-call qualities are not available, and no considerably larger clone is one nucleotide away. The collaborating institutions used their own protocols to collect whole blood in K2EDTA tubes. For TCRbeta analysis, collaborators shipped samples as frozen whole blood, isolated PBMCs, or DNA extracted from either of those sample types. The source of this sequence is a man aged 45 to 65 with acute or convalescent COVID-19. The sample was peripheral blood. The chain uses TRBV6-2 or TRBV6-3 and TRBJ1-2, with 8 bases matching TRBD1. CDR3 region: CASSRAGTGYGYTF. DNA sequence: TGTGCCAGCAGCCGAGCTGGGACAGGATATGGCTACACCTTC.